A single sample is the source of the 30 T cell receptor beta chains below, sequenced in a study of blood T cell repertoires in COVID-19. Repertoires were generated with immunoSEQ multiplex PCR, while TCRdb's copy carries only in-frame clones and drops some. The sample contains roughly 200,000 clones, 85% of which appear only once. The sample was PBMCs or T cells enriched from blood (not recorded which). All receptors derive from a man in his forties who had recovered from COVID-19.

This sequence joins TRBV2 and TRBJ2-7, with TRBD2 matching over 7 bases. The CDR3 loop spans 15 amino acids. Per germline, CDR1 SNHLY and CDR2 FYNNEI. The J segment lost 0 bases and the V segment lost 1 base, leaving 3 bases of the junction unmatched. The CDR3 region has the DNA TGTGCCAGCAGTGAAGGCCAGCGGGGCTCCTACGAGCAGTACTTC. This sequence encodes CASSEGQRGSYEQYF.

V gene TRBV24-1 combines with J gene TRBJ1-5; the D is unclear. This CDR3 contains 13 residues. V lost 5 bases, J lost 0 bases, and 4 bases lay in between. Germline lookup yields CDR1 KGHDR and CDR2 SFDVKD. CDR3 sequence: CATSADSNQPQHF. CDR3 coding DNA: TGTGCCACCAGTGCAGATAGCAATCAGCCCCAGCATTTT.

This chain connects TRBV5-4 to TRBJ1-1, with TRBD1 identical over 7 bases. From germline, CDR1 is SGHNT and CDR2 YYREEE (reference sequence). The V segment lost 4 bases and the J segment 5 bases; nucleotides outside the gene matches: 8. This CDR3 comprises 14 residues. The CDR3 coding sequence is TGTGCCAGCAGCCTGGGACAGCAAGTAACTGAAGCTTTCTTT. It translates to CASSLGQQVTEAFF.

The V gene is TRBV4-1, the J gene TRBJ1-2; maybe TRBD1 (6 bases). V lost 3 bases and J 8 bases, leaving 10 bases between the germline ends. The CDR3 has 12 residues. Germline V gene sequence: CDR1 MGHRA, CDR2 YSYEKL. The CDR3 nucleotides are TGCGCCAGCAGCCACACGACAGGCGGCTACACCTTC. Protein sequence: CASSHTTGGYTF.

The chain is built from TRBV15 and TRBJ2-2; weak D call: TRBD1 (6 bases). The CDR3 is made up of 18 amino acids. Per the germline V gene, CDR1 is LNHNV and CDR2 is YYDKDF (reference sequence). V was clipped by 4 bases and J by 0 bases, with 18 bases between them. The chain's CDR3 is CATSTGSRQASNTGELFF. CDR3 bases: TGTGCCACCAGCACGGGTTCAAGACAGGCCTCGAACACCGGGGAGCTGTTTTTT.

V is TRBV30 and J is TRBJ2-7, with 12 bases aligning to TRBD1. Germline V gene data show CDR1 as GTSNPN and CDR2 as SVGIG (reference sequence). This CDR3 is built from 16 residues. The V segment lost 3 bases and the J segment 8 bases; nucleotides outside the gene matches: 14. This chain's CDR3 is CAWSQSRSGQGAKQYF. CDR3 nucleotides: TGTGCCTGGAGCCAATCAAGGTCGGGACAGGGGGCCAAGCAGTACTTC.

V usage is TRBV19 and J usage is TRBJ1-5; 11 positions agree with TRBD1. Germline V CDR1 and CDR2: LNHDA, SQIVND (reference sequence). The CDR3 totals 14 residues. Losses at the gene ends were 7 bases for V and 6 bases for J; bases not matched to a gene: 5. Here the CDR3 reads CASMGTGGGQPQHF. CDR3 bases: TGTGCCAGTATGGGGACAGGGGGGGGTCAGCCCCAGCATTTT.

The rearrangement uses TRBV24-1 and TRBJ2-1, with a tentative D call TRBD2 (5 bases). V lost 3 bases to trimming and J lost 0 bases, with 14 bases between them. The CDR3 extends over 17 amino acids. The germline gives CDR1 KGHDR, CDR2 SFDVKD. CDR3 amino acids: CATSDQTRGNSYNEQFF. The CDR3, as DNA: TGTGCCACCAGTGATCAAACGAGAGGGAACTCCTACAATGAGCAGTTCTTC.

This chain connects TRBV4-2 to TRBJ2-3; TRBD2 matches at 9 bases. This CDR3 comprises 16 residues. Germline CDR1 reads LGHNA; CDR2 reads YNFKEQ. V trimming: 0 bases; J trimming: 2 bases; junction bases outside the gene matches: 3. The CDR3 protein is CASSQESSGNTDTQYF. The CDR3 region has the DNA TGTGCCAGCAGCCAAGAATCTAGCGGGAACACAGATACGCAGTATTTT.

The gene calls are TRBV19 and TRBJ2-2, with 9 positions matching TRBD2. The CDR3 has 15 residues. The J segment lost 6 bases and the V segment lost 1 base, leaving 3 bases of the junction unmatched. CDR1 is LNHDA, CDR2 SQIVND, per germline (reference sequence). CDR3 loop: CASSIVLAGPGELFF. CDR3 coding DNA: TGTGCCAGTAGTATAGTCCTAGCGGGACCCGGGGAGCTGTTTTTT.

The J gene is TRBJ1-3, the V gene TRBV28; a possible D gene is TRBD1 (6 bases). The CDR3 extends over 16 amino acids. V lost 2 bases, J lost 0 bases, and 11 bases lay in between. CDR1 MDHEN and CDR2 SYDVKM come from the germline V gene. The DNA for the CDR3 is TGTGCCAGCAGTTTAGTAACGACAGGCTCTGGAAACACCATATATTTT. The encoded protein is CASSLVTTGSGNTIYF.

This clone is a singleton in its sample. The chain links TRBV28 to TRBJ2-1, with D maybe TRBD2 (6 bases). This CDR3 is 17 amino acids long. Deletions cut 6 bases from V and 7 bases from J, with 25 bases between. Germline CDR1 reads MDHEN; CDR2 reads SYDVKM. As DNA, the CDR3 is TGTGCCAGCAGCTTCGCCCCCGGACTACCTCGATTTAATGAGCAGTTCTTC. This translates into CASSFAPGLPRFNEQFF.

V and J are TRBV27 and TRBJ1-4; D not resolved. From germline, CDR1 is MNHEY and CDR2 SMNVEV (reference sequence). V was clipped by 1 base and J by 7 bases, with 13 bases between them. CDR3 length equals 15 residues. CDR3 nucleotides: TGTGCCAGCAGTTTATATGGAGGGCTAGGTGAAAAACTGTTTTTT. Translated: CASSLYGGLGEKLFF.

This chain uses TRBV4-1 with TRBJ2-7, with a possible D match to TRBD1 (6 bases). The CDR3 is made up of 16 amino acids. Trimming shortened V by 4 bases and J by 4 bases, and 20 bases separated the two germline ends. Germline V gene sequence: CDR1 MGHRA, CDR2 YSYEKL. CDR3 bases: TGCGCCAGCAGCCTGTTGTTTCCGGGACAACAATACGAGCAGTACTTC. The encoded protein is CASSLLFPGQQYEQYF.

The count of this clone is one. The rearrangement uses TRBV6-5 and TRBJ2-5; 8 bases are shared with TRBD2. J gave up 5 bases and V 0 bases, and 8 bases lay outside the gene matches. CDR3 size: 16 residues. Germline V lookup: CDR1 MNHEY, CDR2 SVGAGI. The CDR3 protein is CASSYSSGRAGETQYF. CDR3 nucleotides: TGTGCCAGCAGTTACTCGTCCGGGAGGGCCGGTGAGACCCAGTACTTC.

This clone was counted once. The chain couples TRBV4-1 to TRBJ2-3, with D unresolved. Germline lookup yields CDR1 MGHRA and CDR2 YSYEKL. This CDR3 region has 13 residues. Between the trimmed V and J ends, which lost 6 bases and 5 bases, there was a span of 12 bases. DNA for the CDR3: TGCGCCAGCAGTCAACTCGCTAAAGATACGCAGTATTTT. Translation gives CASSQLAKDTQYF.

This clone has more than one count but fewer than ten. V and J are TRBV6-1 and TRBJ1-1, with D maybe TRBD1 (5 bases). CDR3 length: 13 amino acids. Deletions cut 2 bases from V and 4 bases from J, with 8 bases between. Germline loops: CDR1 MNHNS, CDR2 SASEGT. The CDR3 loop is CASSEIRATEAFF. The CDR3 DNA sequence: TGTGCCAGCAGTGAAATCAGGGCCACTGAAGCTTTCTTT.

The chain recombines TRBV2 with TRBJ1-2; no definite D call. The length of the CDR3 is 11 residues. Germline-derived CDR1 and CDR2 are SNHLY and FYNNEI. Trimming removed 6 bases from V and 6 bases from J, with 8 bases in between. In DNA form, the CDR3 reads TGTGCCAGCAGCCTGACTCATGGCTACACCTTC. Residues: CASSLTHGYTF.

The chain couples TRBV29-1 to TRBJ2-5; 8 positions match TRBD1. CDR3 length equals 13 residues. Germline-derived CDR1 and CDR2 are SQVTM and ANQGSEA. V lost 7 bases to trimming and J lost 7 bases; unmatched junction nucleotides: 11. In DNA form, the CDR3 reads TGCAGCGCCATGGGACAGGACCCTGTGACCCAGTACTTC. Amino acid sequence: CSAMGQDPVTQYF.

The chain uses TRBV7-3 and TRBJ1-6; TRBD1 agrees at 9 bases. With V trimmed by 0 bases and J by 6 bases, 6 bases remained unmatched. Germline lookup yields CDR1 SGHTA and CDR2 FQGTGA. This CDR3 region has 17 residues. CDR3 residues: CASSLTGQGSGNSPLHF. Here the CDR3 DNA reads TGTGCCAGCAGCTTAACAGGACAGGGGAGTGGTAATTCACCCCTCCACTTT.

The chain uses TRBV5-1 and TRBJ1-1, with D perhaps matching TRBD1 (5 bases). Germline assignment: CDR1 SGHRS and CDR2 YFSETQ. V was clipped by 4 bases and J by 5 bases, with 21 bases between them. The CDR3 is 16 residues long. CDR3 sequence (DNA): TGCGCCAGCAGCCTACAGCACCAAATAAAGGGGACTGAAGCTTTCTTT. Amino acid sequence: CASSLQHQIKGTEAFF.

The gene calls are TRBV9 and TRBJ2-7; TRBD1 agrees at 8 bases. This CDR3 spans 14 amino acids. With V trimmed by 4 bases and J by 1 base, 4 bases remained unmatched. Germline V gene data show CDR1 as SGDLS and CDR2 as YYNGEE. The CDR3 sequence: CASSPRDRSYEQYF. The DNA of the CDR3 is TGTGCCAGCAGCCCCCGGGACAGGTCCTACGAGCAGTACTTC.

The chain carries TRBV5-5 and TRBJ2-3, with 8 bases aligning to TRBD2. The CDR3 has 14 residues. The ends lost 3 bases at V and 3 bases at J; junction bases unmatched: 3. Germline V gene sequence: CDR1 SGHKS, CDR2 YYEKEE (reference sequence). DNA of the CDR3: TGTGCCAGCAGCTCCGGGACTAGGACAGATACGCAGTATTTT. Translating it yields CASSSGTRTDTQYF.

The CDR3: CAISEGRGGGSTDTQYF. The CDR3 DNA sequence: TGTGCCATCAGTGAAGGAAGGGGCGGGGGTAGCACAGATACGCAGTATTTT. The chain is built from TRBV10-3 and TRBJ2-3; 7 bases fit TRBD2. Germline-derived CDR1 and CDR2 are ENHRY and SYGVKD. V shed 3 bases, J shed 0 bases, and the junction held 9 bases outside the gene matches. The CDR3 consists of 17 residues.

The genes are TRBV5-8 and TRBJ1-1; a possible D gene is TRBD1 (6 bases). The germline gives CDR1 SGHTS, CDR2 YDEGEE. The CDR3 is made up of 11 amino acids. Trimming pared 5 bases from V and 6 bases from J, leaving 8 bases between. In DNA, the CDR3 is TGTGCCAGCAGTTGGACAGCTGAAGCTTTCTTT. It encodes CASSWTAEAFF.

The chain employs TRBV29-1 and TRBJ2-7; 7 nucleotides match TRBD1. Germline lookup yields CDR1 SQVTM and CDR2 ANQGSEA. The CDR3 runs to 12 residues. The junction had 4 bases not matched to a gene; V was cut back by 6 bases and J by 2 bases. CDR3 amino acids: CSVRQGAYEQYF. The CDR3 bases are TGCAGCGTCCGACAGGGCGCCTACGAGCAGTACTTC.

The chain's CDR3 is CASKGSHAPSYEQYF. CDR3 bases: TGCGCCAGCAAGGGGTCTCACGCCCCCTCCTACGAGCAGTACTTC. V usage is TRBV23-1 and J usage is TRBJ2-7; tentatively, D is TRBD1 (5 bases). TRBV23-1 falls under the ORF class, with uncertain function. This CDR3 has 15 amino acids. V was pared by 7 bases and J by 0 bases, with 16 bases between.

The chain is built from TRBV11-2 and TRBJ2-4, with 7 nucleotides matching TRBD1. From germline, CDR1 is SGHAT and CDR2 FQNNGV. The CDR3 sequence is 13 residues long. V gave up 5 bases and J gave up 3 bases; unmatched junction bases: 1. CDR3 DNA: TGTGCCAGCAGCGGGACAGACAAAAACATTCAGTACTTC. It is translated as CASSGTDKNIQYF.

V is TRBV7-2 and J is TRBJ1-4, with D perhaps TRBD1 (6 bases). The CDR3 extends over 14 amino acids. The germline V gene encodes CDR1 SGHTA and CDR2 FQGNSA. V dropped 5 bases and J dropped 8 bases, with 15 bases sitting between them. CDR3 coding DNA: TGTGCCAGCAGCCCAGGGGATGGAGAGGAAAAACTGTTTTTT. Its protein product is CASSPGDGEEKLFF.

The chain joins TRBV2 to TRBJ2-5, with TRBD1 identical over 7 bases. The J segment lost 4 bases and the V segment lost 9 bases, leaving 5 bases of the junction unmatched. CDR1 SNHLY and CDR2 FYNNEI come from the germline V gene. CDR3 length: 12 amino acids. The CDR3 coding sequence is TGTGCCAGACAGGGGAATTTAGAGACCCAGTACTTC. This sequence encodes CARQGNLETQYF.